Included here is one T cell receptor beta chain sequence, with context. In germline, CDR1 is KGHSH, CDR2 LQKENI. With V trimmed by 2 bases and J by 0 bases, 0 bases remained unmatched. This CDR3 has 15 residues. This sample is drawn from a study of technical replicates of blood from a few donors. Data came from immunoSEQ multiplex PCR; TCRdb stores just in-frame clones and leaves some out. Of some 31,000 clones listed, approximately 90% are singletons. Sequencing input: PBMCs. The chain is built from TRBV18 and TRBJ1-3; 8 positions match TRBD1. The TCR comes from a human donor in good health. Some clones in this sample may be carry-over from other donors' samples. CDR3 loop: CASSPGTGSGNTIYF. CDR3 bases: TGTGCCAGCTCACCAGGGACAGGCTCTGGAAACACCATATATTTT.